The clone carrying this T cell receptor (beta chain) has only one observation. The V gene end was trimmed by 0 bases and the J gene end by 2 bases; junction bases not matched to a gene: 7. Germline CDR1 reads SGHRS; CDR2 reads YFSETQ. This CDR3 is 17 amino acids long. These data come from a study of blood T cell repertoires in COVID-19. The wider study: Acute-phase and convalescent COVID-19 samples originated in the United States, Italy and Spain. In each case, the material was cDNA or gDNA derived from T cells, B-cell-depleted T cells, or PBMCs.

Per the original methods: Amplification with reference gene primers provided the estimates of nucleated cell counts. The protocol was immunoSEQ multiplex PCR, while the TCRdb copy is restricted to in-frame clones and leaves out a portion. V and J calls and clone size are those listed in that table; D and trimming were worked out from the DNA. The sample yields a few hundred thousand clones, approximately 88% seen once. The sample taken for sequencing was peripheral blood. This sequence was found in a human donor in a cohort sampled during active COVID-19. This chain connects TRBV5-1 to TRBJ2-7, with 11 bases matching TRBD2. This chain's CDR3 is CASSLELAGGPPYEQYF. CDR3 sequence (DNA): TGCGCCAGCAGCTTGGAGCTAGCGGGAGGCCCCCCCTACGAGCAGTACTTC. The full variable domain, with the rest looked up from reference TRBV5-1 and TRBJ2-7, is KAGVTQTPRYLIKTRGQQVTLSCSPISGHRSVSWYQQTPGQGLQFLFEYFSETQRNKGNFPGRFSGRQFSNSRSEMNVSTLELGDSALYLCASSLELAGGPPYEQYFGPGTRLTVT.